One sample yielded the 26 T cell receptor beta chains listed below, sequenced in a study of T cells in Graves' hyperthyroidism and ophthalmopathy. Researchers amplified the TCR beta CDR3 regions from RNA transcripts. During a first-round RT-PCR of the TCR CDR3, the HTBI primer set was used. TCRdb re-analysed the multiplex PCR reads in MiXCR, keeping a single row per CDR3 protein. The table records around 600,000 distinct CDR3 sequences, about 14% of them present only once. The sample comprised blood. These receptors were obtained from a woman aged 45-65 years with Graves' ophthalmopathy.

This clonotype turned up a few times. V and J are TRBV7-3 and TRBJ2-1; TRBD2 matches 10 bases. With V trimmed by 8 bases and J by 0 bases, 4 bases remained unmatched. Germline V gene lookup returns CDR1 SGHTA and CDR2 FQGTGA. The CDR3 consists of 15 residues. CDR3 amino acids: CASGIAGGSYNEQFF. The DNA for the CDR3 is TGTGCCAGCGGTATAGCGGGAGGCTCCTACAATGAGCAGTTCTTC.

This clonotype appeared many times. V is TRBV28 and J is TRBJ1-2; D is perhaps TRBD1 (6 bases). The germline V gene has CDR1 MDHEN and CDR2 SYDVKM. The CDR3 covers 15 residues. Deletions cut 8 bases from V and 2 bases from J, with 18 bases between. The CDR3 DNA is TGTGCCAGCCGTACTAGAGGACAGCTCAACTATGGCTACACCTTC. It encodes CASRTRGQLNYGYTF.

This clonotype appeared many times. This chain joins TRBV24-1 and TRBJ1-5; perhaps TRBD1 as D (5 bases). Trimming removed 4 bases at V and 2 bases at J, with 14 bases between. The CDR3 is 16 residues long. Germline CDR1 KGHDR, CDR2 SFDVKD. Written as DNA, the CDR3 is TGTGCCACCAGTGACCCCCGGGGGGGAGGCAATCAGCCCCAGCATTTT. The encoded protein is CATSDPRGGGNQPQHF.

The rearrangement uses TRBV6-2 or TRBV6-3 and TRBJ2-3; 9 bases fit TRBD2. From germline, CDR1 is MNHEY and CDR2 SVGEGT. This CDR3 is 16 amino acids long. J lost 2 bases, V lost 4 bases, and 7 bases had no gene match. The CDR3 is CASSSRGREDTDTQYF. CDR3 bases: TGTGCCAGCAGTTCACGCGGGAGGGAGGACACAGATACGCAGTATTTT.

The table lists this clonotype with many counts. The genes are TRBV12-3 or TRBV12-4 and TRBJ1-6; weak D call: TRBD1 (6 bases). V lost 1 base and J 6 bases, leaving 10 bases between the germline ends. CDR3 length equals 15 residues. CDR3 sequence: CASSLGQDGNSPLHF. CDR3 DNA sequence: TGTGCCAGCAGTTTAGGACAGGACGGTAATTCACCCCTCCACTTT.

There are many counts of this clonotype. This chain connects TRBV24-1 to TRBJ2-3; D is perhaps TRBD2 (6 bases). V gave up 1 base and J gave up 2 bases, with 12 bases separating them. Germline CDR1 reads KGHDR; CDR2 reads SFDVKD. The CDR3 contains 16 residues. The CDR3 spells CATSDLGTAHTDTQYF. CDR3 nucleotide sequence: TGTGCCACCAGTGATTTAGGGACTGCCCACACAGATACGCAGTATTTT.

The gene calls are TRBV3-1 and TRBJ1-4; 12 nucleotides agree with TRBD1. The junction had 5 bases not matched to a gene; V was cut back by 2 bases and J by 7 bases. Per the germline V gene, CDR1 is LGHDT and CDR2 is YNNKEL (reference sequence). This CDR3 has 16 residues. In DNA, the CDR3 is TGTGCCAGCAGCCAATCACCGGGACAGGGGGCTGAAAAACTGTTTTTT. Its translation: CASSQSPGQGAEKLFF.

This clonotype was found many times. This sequence joins TRBV2 and TRBJ2-1; tentative D call: TRBD2 (6 bases). CDR3 size: 16 residues. V lost 7 bases, J lost 0 bases, and 16 bases lay in between. Germline V gene data show CDR1 as SNHLY and CDR2 as FYNNEI. CDR3 loop: CASTQGRSGSYNEQFF. CDR3 sequence (DNA): TGTGCCAGCACCCAAGGGAGGAGTGGCTCCTACAATGAGCAGTTCTTC.

This clonotype was seen a few times. The chain uses TRBV10-2 and TRBJ2-1; 7 nucleotides line up with TRBD1. Germline CDR1 reads WSHSY; CDR2 reads SAAADI. This CDR3 region has 15 residues. With 2 bases clipped from V and 2 bases from J, the junction kept 3 bases outside the gene matches. The CDR3 nucleotides are TGCGCCAGCAGTGAGACAGGGACAGCCTACAATGAGCAGTTCTTC. Translating gives CASSETGTAYNEQFF.

This clonotype was seen many times. The rearrangement joins TRBV11-1 to TRBJ2-5, with TRBD2 identical over 8 bases. The ends lost 5 bases at V and 5 bases at J; junction bases unmatched: 4. Germline V gene data show CDR1 as SGHAT and CDR2 as FQDESV (reference sequence). This CDR3 is built from 13 residues. The CDR3 DNA is TGTGCCAGCAGCGCGGGGGGCCGTGAGACCCAGTACTTC. Translation gives CASSAGGRETQYF.

The rearrangement uses TRBV7-8 and TRBJ1-5, with D maybe TRBD1 (6 bases). Germline CDR1 reads SGHVS; CDR2 reads FQNEAQ. The V and J ends lost 5 bases and 1 base respectively, with 12 bases between them. There are 15 residues in the CDR3. CDR3 coding DNA: TGTGCCAGCAGCGCCGACAGGTTCAGCAATCAGCCCCAGCATTTT. The encoded protein is CASSADRFSNQPQHF.

This clonotype was counted at least ten times. The chain employs TRBV28 and TRBJ1-4; 9 bases line up with TRBD1. Germline CDR1 MDHEN, CDR2 SYDVKM. J was trimmed by 6 bases and V by 1 base; bases with no gene match: 3. This CDR3 is 15 amino acids long. The CDR3 DNA reads TGTGCCAGCAGTTTATCGGGACAGGGTGATGAAAAACTGTTTTTT. Protein: CASSLSGQGDEKLFF.

This clonotype was seen repeatedly, ten times or more. The V gene is TRBV7-9, the J gene TRBJ1-1; D not resolved. The CDR3 is 11 residues long. With 6 bases removed from V and 6 bases from J, the gap between germline ends came to 8 bases. Germline CDR1 SEHNR, CDR2 FQNEAQ (reference sequence). CDR3 nucleotides: TGTGCCAGCAGTTTGGGCTCTGAAGCTTTCTTT. This gives the protein CASSLGSEAFF.

V gene TRBV6-2 or TRBV6-3 combines with J gene TRBJ1-2; D call uncertain. CDR1 and CDR2 (germline): MNHEY, SVGEGT. This CDR3 region has 15 residues. V was cut by 2 bases and J by 8 bases, with 18 bases left in between. In DNA, the CDR3 is TGTGCCAGCAGTTACGACGACACACGAGCTCGGGGCTACACCTTC. Translated: CASSYDDTRARGYTF.

The chain recombines TRBV19 with TRBJ2-2; TRBD2 is a possible D gene (6 bases). Germline V lookup: CDR1 LNHDA, CDR2 SQIVND (reference sequence). V lost 3 bases and J 1 base, leaving 9 bases between the germline ends. The CDR3 runs to 15 residues. Written as DNA, the CDR3 is TGTGCCAGTAGTATTGTCGGGGGGAACACCGGGGAGCTGTTTTTT. Amino acid sequence: CASSIVGGNTGELFF.

This clonotype came up once. The genes are TRBV11-1 and TRBJ2-1, with 7 bases matching TRBD2. V lost 5 bases and J lost 3; bases outside the gene matches: 7. The CDR3 runs 15 residues. Germline-derived CDR1 and CDR2 are SGHAT and FQDESV (reference sequence). The CDR3 protein is CASSLGEGGYNEQFF. The DNA of the CDR3 is TGTGCCAGCAGCCTGGGGGAGGGAGGCTACAATGAGCAGTTCTTC.

Concerning this clonotype: Since a much larger clone is just one base distant, this may be a read error. The rearrangement links TRBV20-1 to TRBJ2-1; TRBD2 is a possible D gene (5 bases). The CDR3 is 15 amino acids. From germline, CDR1 is DFQATT and CDR2 SNEGSKA (reference sequence). V lost 0 bases and J 4 bases, leaving 13 bases between the germline ends. CDR3 coding DNA: TGCAGTGCTAGAGATATACTAGAAATGTACAATGAGCAGTTCTTC. Translating it yields CSARDILEMYNEQFF.

The chain couples TRBV7-3 to TRBJ2-3; TRBD2 might be the D (7 bases). Trimming left V 2 bases short and J 2 bases short, with 11 bases between. The germline gives CDR1 SGHTA, CDR2 FQGTGA. The CDR3 totals 15 residues. Written as DNA, the CDR3 is TGTGCCAGCAGCTTACGAGGGGGGGTCACAGATACGCAGTATTTT. Its protein product is CASSLRGGVTDTQYF.

This clonotype was observed a handful of times. The chain has TRBV9 and TRBJ2-5; 13 bases are shared with TRBD2. The germline gives CDR1 SGDLS, CDR2 YYNGEE. The CDR3 has 17 amino acids. The V segment lost 2 bases and the J segment 5 bases; nucleotides outside the gene matches: 9. The CDR3 spells CASSVRLAGGIGETQYF. In DNA form, the CDR3 reads TGTGCCAGCAGCGTTAGACTAGCGGGAGGAATTGGGGAGACCCAGTACTTC.

This clonotype was detected many times. J is TRBJ2-1 and V is TRBV6-6; 12 bases map to TRBD2. The CDR3 runs to 19 residues. Germline values: CDR1 MNHNY, CDR2 SVGAGI (reference sequence). The J segment lost 5 bases and the V segment lost 0 bases, leaving 11 bases of the junction unmatched. This CDR3 is CASSYSNQRTSGINNEQFF. In nucleotides, the CDR3 is TGTGCCAGCAGTTACTCCAATCAAAGGACTAGCGGGATCAACAATGAGCAGTTCTTC.

This clonotype has a handful of counts. The V call is TRBV27, the J call TRBJ2-7; TRBD1 matches at 8 bases. The V and J ends lost 6 bases and 3 bases, in that order; junction bases with no gene match: 7. CDR1 and CDR2 from the germline V gene are MNHEY and SMNVEV (reference sequence). This CDR3 has 14 residues. The CDR3 DNA sequence: TGTGCCAGCAGACGACAGGGGTCTCTCTACGAGCAGTACTTC. This codes for CASRRQGSLYEQYF.

This clonotype was found many times. This CDR3 reads CATRQQPGLTRVDTQYF. The CDR3 DNA reads as TGTGCCACCAGACAACAACCGGGACTAACTCGGGTCGATACGCAGTATTTT. The rearrangement links TRBV6-1 to TRBJ2-3, with 7 bases matching TRBD2. This CDR3 has 17 residues. Germline CDR1 and CDR2: MNHNS and SASEGT. Germline trimming cut 10 bases from V and 6 bases from J; bases unmatched to any gene: 22.

This clonotype has only a few counts. The genes are TRBV29-1 and TRBJ1-2; D is possibly TRBD1 (5 bases). V dropped 4 bases and J dropped 8 bases, with 14 bases sitting between them. The CDR3 consists of 12 residues. Looked up from germline, CDR1 is SQVTM and CDR2 is ANQGSEA. CDR3 DNA: TGCAGCGTTGCTCCACAGGCAGGGGGCTACACCTTC. Translation: CSVAPQAGGYTF.

Many counts were recorded for this clonotype. J is TRBJ2-3 and V is TRBV14; TRBD1 matches at 7 bases. Germline V CDR1 and CDR2: SGHDN, FVKESK. CDR3 size: 12 residues. The J segment lost 5 bases and the V segment lost 6 bases, leaving 2 bases of the junction unmatched. CDR3 amino acids: CASRPGGDTQYF. Here the CDR3 DNA reads TGTGCCAGCAGACCAGGGGGAGATACGCAGTATTTT. Full variable domain (missing parts from reference TRBV14 and TRBJ2-3): EAGVTQFPSHSVIEKGQTVTLRCDPISGHDNLYWYRRVMGKEIKFLLHFVKESKQDESGMPNNRFLAERTGGTYSTLKVQPAELEDSGVYFCASRPGGDTQYFGPGTRLTVL.

This clonotype was observed a few times. The chain employs TRBV5-8 and TRBJ2-4, with a possible D match to TRBD1 (6 bases). CDR3 length: 14 amino acids. Germline values: CDR1 SGHTS, CDR2 YDEGEE. The V and J ends lost 1 base and 5 bases respectively, with 10 bases between them. CDR3 residues: CASSLPQGENIQYF. DNA for the CDR3: TGTGCCAGCAGCTTGCCACAGGGAGAAAACATTCAGTACTTC. The full variable domain, with the rest looked up from reference TRBV5-8 and TRBJ2-4, is EAGVTQSPTHLIKTRGQQATLRCSPISGHTSVYWYQQALGLGLQFLLWYDEGEERNRGNFPPRFSGRQFPNYSSELNVNALELEDSALYLCASSLPQGENIQYFGAGTRLSVL.

This clonotype showed up just a few times. V gene TRBV4-3 combines with J gene TRBJ2-2; no clear D gene. V was pared by 1 base and J by 0 bases, with 6 bases between. There are 15 residues in the CDR3. Germline values: CDR1 LGHNA, CDR2 YSLEER. The CDR3 here is CASSQGSSNTGELFF. CDR3 bases: TGCGCCAGCAGCCAAGGGAGTTCGAACACCGGGGAGCTGTTTTTT.